What follows is one T cell receptor beta chain and its context. Its antigen remains unidentified. The sample originates from a study of cytomegalovirus exposure and HLA in healthy donors. As for the study in general: The same platform was used for the 110 or so validation repertoires and the approximately 700 first-cohort repertoires, a later analysis reported. The study, taken as a whole, reports: Usually a TCR sequence was rare, but some public TCRs were found in many donors. A few of the chains that were CMV-associated were confirmed in vitro to be specific for CMV antigens. The investigators catalogued 164 TCR beta chains as cytomegalovirus-associated.

V lost 3 bases and J lost 6, with 11 bases in between. Germline V CDR1 and CDR2: SEHNR, FQNEAQ (reference sequence). The CDR3 has 14 residues. Sequencing was performed with immunoSEQ multiplex PCR; in TCRdb, only in-frame clones are kept and a portion is missing. The top ten clones hold over 13% of a sample with 220,000 or so clones, around four fifths of them seen once. The clonotype originates from a woman younger than 45 in good health and CMV-seropositive. The chain joins TRBV7-9 to TRBJ1-4; D not certain. Sequencing input: PBMCs. CDR3 loop: CASSFTGEDEKLFF. The CDR3 region has the DNA TGTGCCAGCAGCTTTACTGGTGAGGATGAAAAACTGTTTTTT.